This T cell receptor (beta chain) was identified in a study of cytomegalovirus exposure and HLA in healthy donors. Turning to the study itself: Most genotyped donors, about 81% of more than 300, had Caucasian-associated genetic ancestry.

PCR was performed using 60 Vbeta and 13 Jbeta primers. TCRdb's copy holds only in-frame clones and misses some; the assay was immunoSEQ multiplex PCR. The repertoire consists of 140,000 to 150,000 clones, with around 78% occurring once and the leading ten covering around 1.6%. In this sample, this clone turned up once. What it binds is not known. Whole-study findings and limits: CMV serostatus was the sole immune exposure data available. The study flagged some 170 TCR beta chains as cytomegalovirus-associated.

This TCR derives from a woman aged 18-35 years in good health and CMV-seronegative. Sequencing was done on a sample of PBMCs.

The CDR3 reads CASSADLGGPYYYGYTF. The DNA of the CDR3 is TGTGCCAGCAGCGCCGACCTCGGGGGACCTTACTACTATGGCTACACCTTC. The genes are TRBV9 and TRBJ1-2, with TRBD1 as a possible D gene (5 bases). The CDR3 length is 17 residues. Trimming left V 3 bases short and J 3 bases short, with 21 bases between. Germline-derived CDR1 and CDR2 are SGDLS and YYNGEE. The whole variable domain, filled in from reference TRBV9 and TRBJ1-2, reads DSGVTQTPKHLITATGQRVTLRCSPRSGDLSVYWYQQSLDQGLQFLIQYYNGEERAKGNILERFSAQQFPDLHSELNLSSLELGDSALYFCASSADLGGPYYYGYTFGSGTRLTVV.